Listed below are T cell receptor beta chains from one sample, sequenced in a study of glioma-infiltrating T cells after dendritic cell vaccination. Repertoires were generated with immunoSEQ multiplex PCR, while TCRdb's copy carries only in-frame clones and drops some. This sample has about 87,000 clones, with 80% to 90% found just once. The sequences come from blood, collected before dendritic cell vaccination. The receptors shown here come from a human donor with glioblastoma. The CDR3 runs from the conserved cysteine through the conserved F or W. D genes are given only for firm matches. Where a row states a size, it is once, few, many or the class of an expanded clone; other rows omit it.

j_call: TRBJ2-7
v_call: TRBV6-1
d_call: -
clone_size: -
cdr3_aa: CASSEFGGIYEQYF
cdr3_nt: TGTGCCAGCAGTGAATTTGGCGGGATCTACGAGCAGTACTTC

j_call: TRBJ2-3
v_call: TRBV4-2
d_call: TRBD2
clone_size: -
cdr3_aa: CASSQVGRGGRAFDTQYF
cdr3_nt: TGTGCCAGCAGCCAAGTTGGGCGGGGCGGGAGGGCCTTCGATACGCAGTATTTT

j_call: TRBJ1-2
v_call: TRBV2
d_call: -
clone_size: -
cdr3_aa: CASSDHANYGYTF
cdr3_nt: TGTGCCAGCAGTGACCATGCTAACTATGGCTACACCTTC

j_call: TRBJ2-1
v_call: TRBV4-1
d_call: -
clone_size: -
cdr3_aa: CASSQVVSGNEQFF
cdr3_nt: TGCGCCAGCAGCCAAGTCGTTTCCGGTAATGAGCAGTTCTTC

j_call: TRBJ1-1
v_call: TRBV2
d_call: -
clone_size: -
cdr3_aa: CASMTANTEAFF
cdr3_nt: TGTGCCAGCATGACAGCGAACACTGAAGCTTTCTTT

j_call: TRBJ2-2
v_call: TRBV15
d_call: TRBD1
clone_size: -
cdr3_aa: CATSKDRATGELFF
cdr3_nt: TGTGCCACCAGCAAGGACAGGGCTACCGGGGAGCTGTTTTTT

j_call: TRBJ2-5
v_call: TRBV30
d_call: -
clone_size: -
cdr3_aa: CAWSVLETQYF
cdr3_nt: TGTGCCTGGAGTGTACTGGAGACCCAGTACTTC

j_call: TRBJ2-3
v_call: TRBV2
d_call: TRBD2
clone_size: once
cdr3_aa: CASRAVAGGLTDTQYF
cdr3_nt: TGTGCCAGCAGGGCCGTAGCGGGGGGTCTCACAGATACGCAGTATTTT

j_call: TRBJ1-6
v_call: TRBV30
d_call: -
clone_size: once
cdr3_aa: CAWRQDYNSPLHF
cdr3_nt: TGTGCCTGGCGACAGGACTATAATTCACCCCTCCACTTT

j_call: TRBJ2-3
v_call: TRBV27
d_call: -
clone_size: -
cdr3_aa: CASSLRTSWADTQYF
cdr3_nt: TGTGCCAGCAGTCTGAGGACAAGCTGGGCAGATACGCAGTATTTT

j_call: TRBJ2-1
v_call: TRBV6-1
d_call: -
clone_size: -
cdr3_aa: CASSEGLTGVNEQFF
cdr3_nt: TGTGCCAGCAGTGAAGGCCTGACAGGAGTCAATGAGCAGTTCTTC

j_call: TRBJ1-1
v_call: TRBV7-7
d_call: TRBD1
clone_size: -
cdr3_aa: CASSTGGARTEAFF
cdr3_nt: TGTGCTAGCAGTACAGGGGGCGCGCGGACTGAAGCTTTCTTT

j_call: TRBJ2-7
v_call: TRBV20-1
d_call: TRBD1
clone_size: few
cdr3_aa: CSADRGGEQYF
cdr3_nt: TGCAGTGCTGACAGGGGGGGGGAGCAGTACTTC

j_call: TRBJ1-4
v_call: TRBV2
d_call: TRBD1
clone_size: -
cdr3_aa: CASSTQGVFEKLFF
cdr3_nt: TGTGCCAGCAGTACACAGGGGGTCTTTGAAAAACTGTTTTTT

j_call: TRBJ2-4
v_call: TRBV5-1
d_call: TRBD1
clone_size: once
cdr3_aa: CASSYSGQGAVNIQYF
cdr3_nt: TGCGCCAGCAGCTATTCGGGACAGGGGGCCGTAAACATTCAGTACTTC

j_call: TRBJ1-1
v_call: TRBV19
d_call: -
clone_size: once
cdr3_aa: CASSIQGRGTEAFF
cdr3_nt: TGTGCCAGTAGTATACAGGGGAGAGGCACTGAAGCTTTCTTT

j_call: TRBJ2-1
v_call: TRBV9
d_call: TRBD2
clone_size: -
cdr3_aa: CASSVGLAGGPIYNEQFF
cdr3_nt: TGTGCCAGCAGCGTAGGTCTAGCGGGAGGGCCTATCTACAATGAGCAGTTCTTC

j_call: TRBJ2-3
v_call: TRBV6-5
d_call: TRBD1
clone_size: -
cdr3_aa: CASSSNRDRPSDTQYF
cdr3_nt: TGTGCCAGCAGTTCAAACCGGGACAGGCCTTCAGATACGCAGTATTTT

j_call: TRBJ1-1
v_call: TRBV11-2
d_call: -
clone_size: -
cdr3_aa: CASSPGIKSEAFF
cdr3_nt: TGTGCCAGCAGCCCGGGAATTAAGTCTGAAGCTTTCTTT

j_call: TRBJ1-2
v_call: TRBV2
d_call: -
clone_size: -
cdr3_aa: CASSEGTAYYGYTF
cdr3_nt: TGTGCCAGCAGCGAAGGTACTGCTTACTATGGCTACACCTTC

j_call: TRBJ1-1
v_call: TRBV7-9
d_call: TRBD1
clone_size: -
cdr3_aa: CASSTTDRGPEAFF
cdr3_nt: TGTGCCAGCAGCACTACCGACAGGGGGCCTGAAGCTTTCTTT

j_call: TRBJ1-2
v_call: TRBV29-1
d_call: TRBD1
clone_size: -
cdr3_aa: CSVYRGRGYGYTF
cdr3_nt: TGCAGCGTTTACAGGGGGCGCGGCTATGGCTACACCTTC

j_call: TRBJ1-1
v_call: TRBV6-5
d_call: -
clone_size: -
cdr3_aa: CASSYGGGMNTEAFF
cdr3_nt: TGTGCCAGCAGTTACGGGGGCGGCATGAACACTGAAGCTTTCTTT

j_call: TRBJ1-5
v_call: TRBV7-6
d_call: -
clone_size: -
cdr3_aa: CASSSTEDQPQHF
cdr3_nt: TGTGCCAGCAGCTCGACAGAGGATCAGCCCCAGCATTTT

j_call: TRBJ2-2
v_call: TRBV5-1
d_call: -
clone_size: -
cdr3_aa: CASSSTGVNTGELFF
cdr3_nt: TGCGCCAGCAGCTCGACCGGGGTAAACACCGGGGAGCTGTTTTTT

j_call: TRBJ2-3
v_call: TRBV9
d_call: -
clone_size: -
cdr3_aa: CASSPRDGAGDTQYF
cdr3_nt: TGTGCCAGCAGCCCGCGGGACGGTGCGGGAGATACGCAGTATTTT

j_call: TRBJ2-6
v_call: TRBV7-6
d_call: TRBD1
clone_size: -
cdr3_aa: CASSGDRGTGANVLTF
cdr3_nt: TGTGCCAGCAGCGGGGACAGGGGCACTGGGGCCAACGTCCTGACTTTC

j_call: TRBJ2-3
v_call: TRBV7-3
d_call: TRBD2
clone_size: -
cdr3_aa: CASSRGGYTDTQYF
cdr3_nt: TGTGCCAGCAGCCGGGGGGGGTACACAGATACGCAGTATTTT

j_call: TRBJ1-2
v_call: TRBV5-4
d_call: -
clone_size: -
cdr3_aa: CASSMRGSYGYTF
cdr3_nt: TGTGCCAGCAGCATGCGGGGGAGCTATGGCTACACCTTC

j_call: TRBJ1-3
v_call: TRBV6-1
d_call: -
clone_size: -
cdr3_aa: CASSEVGTPFSGNTIYF
cdr3_nt: TGTGCCAGCAGTGAAGTTGGGACACCCTTCTCTGGAAACACCATATATTTT

j_call: TRBJ2-5
v_call: TRBV7-7
d_call: TRBD2
clone_size: -
cdr3_aa: CASSSRTSGGRETQYF
cdr3_nt: TGTGCTAGCAGTTCACGGACTAGCGGAGGGAGGGAGACCCAGTACTTC

j_call: TRBJ1-1
v_call: TRBV30
d_call: -
clone_size: -
cdr3_aa: CAWRLQGSGPEAFF
cdr3_nt: TGTGCCTGGAGGCTACAGGGATCCGGGCCTGAAGCTTTCTTT

j_call: TRBJ1-5
v_call: TRBV15
d_call: TRBD1
clone_size: -
cdr3_aa: CATSRDYTGTGLNQPQHF
cdr3_nt: TGTGCCACCAGCAGAGATTATACCGGGACAGGGCTCAATCAGCCCCAGCATTTT

j_call: TRBJ1-5
v_call: TRBV6-1
d_call: TRBD1
clone_size: few
cdr3_aa: CASSEQTGVGNQPQHF
cdr3_nt: TGTGCCAGCAGTGAACAGACAGGGGTCGGCAATCAGCCCCAGCATTTT

j_call: TRBJ2-5
v_call: TRBV5-1
d_call: -
clone_size: -
cdr3_aa: CASSLYQETQYF
cdr3_nt: TGCGCCAGCAGCCTGTACCAAGAGACCCAGTACTTC

j_call: TRBJ1-5
v_call: TRBV2
d_call: -
clone_size: -
cdr3_aa: CASSDASYSNQPQHF
cdr3_nt: TGTGCCAGCAGTGACGCCAGTTATAGCAATCAGCCCCAGCATTTT

j_call: TRBJ1-4
v_call: TRBV4-1
d_call: TRBD1
clone_size: -
cdr3_aa: CASSQIGTGFNEKLFF
cdr3_nt: TGCGCCAGCAGCCAAATAGGGACAGGGTTTAATGAAAAACTGTTTTTT

j_call: TRBJ2-7
v_call: TRBV30
d_call: TRBD2
clone_size: once
cdr3_aa: CAWSGAGAREQYF
cdr3_nt: TGTGCCTGGAGTGGAGCGGGGGCGCGCGAGCAGTACTTC

j_call: TRBJ2-7
v_call: TRBV18
d_call: -
clone_size: once
cdr3_aa: CASSLSIHEQYF
cdr3_nt: TGTGCCAGCTCACTCAGTATACACGAGCAGTACTTC

j_call: TRBJ1-1
v_call: TRBV7-3
d_call: TRBD1
clone_size: -
cdr3_aa: CASSLVGQGAINTEAFF
cdr3_nt: TGTGCCAGCAGCTTAGTGGGACAGGGGGCGATTAACACTGAAGCTTTCTTT

j_call: TRBJ1-1
v_call: TRBV9
d_call: TRBD1
clone_size: -
cdr3_aa: CASSVGTGKAEAFF
cdr3_nt: TGTGCCAGCAGCGTAGGGACAGGGAAGGCTGAAGCTTTCTTT

j_call: TRBJ1-1
v_call: TRBV18
d_call: -
clone_size: -
cdr3_aa: CASSTTGNTEAFF
cdr3_nt: TGTGCCAGCTCCACGACAGGGAACACTGAAGCTTTCTTT

j_call: TRBJ1-2
v_call: TRBV7-9
d_call: TRBD1
clone_size: -
cdr3_aa: CASSRDRDYGYTF
cdr3_nt: TGTGCCAGCAGCCGGGACAGAGACTATGGCTACACCTTC

j_call: TRBJ1-2
v_call: TRBV19
d_call: -
clone_size: -
cdr3_aa: CASSISAGRVVYGYTF
cdr3_nt: TGTGCCAGTAGTATTTCCGCCGGGAGGGTGGTCTATGGCTACACCTTC

j_call: TRBJ1-1
v_call: TRBV5-4
d_call: TRBD1
clone_size: -
cdr3_aa: CASNKDRGDTEAFF
cdr3_nt: TGTGCCAGCAATAAGGACAGGGGAGACACTGAAGCTTTCTTT

j_call: TRBJ2-3
v_call: TRBV5-1
d_call: -
clone_size: -
cdr3_aa: CASSLGAGGGPGDTQYF
cdr3_nt: TGCGCCAGCAGCTTGGGGGCTGGCGGGGGCCCTGGGGATACGCAGTATTTT

j_call: TRBJ2-1
v_call: TRBV11-2
d_call: TRBD2
clone_size: -
cdr3_aa: CASSRLAVYNEQFF
cdr3_nt: TGTGCCAGCAGCCGACTAGCGGTCTACAATGAGCAGTTCTTC

j_call: TRBJ2-1
v_call: TRBV30
d_call: TRBD1
clone_size: -
cdr3_aa: CAWSAQGDEQFF
cdr3_nt: TGTGCCTGGAGTGCGCAGGGGGATGAGCAGTTCTTC

j_call: TRBJ2-5
v_call: TRBV7-3
d_call: TRBD2
clone_size: -
cdr3_aa: CASSLLAGGQETQYF
cdr3_nt: TGTGCCAGCAGCCTGCTAGCGGGGGGACAAGAGACCCAGTACTTC

j_call: TRBJ1-3
v_call: TRBV5-5
d_call: TRBD1
clone_size: -
cdr3_aa: CASSGGTGEGNTIYF
cdr3_nt: TGTGCCAGCAGCGGAGGGACAGGGGAGGGAAACACCATATATTTT

j_call: TRBJ2-3
v_call: TRBV6-1
d_call: -
clone_size: once
cdr3_aa: CASSAVSLRTTDTQYF
cdr3_nt: TGTGCCAGCAGTGCCGTTAGTCTACGGACTACAGATACGCAGTATTTT

j_call: TRBJ2-3
v_call: TRBV2
d_call: TRBD2
clone_size: -
cdr3_aa: CASMLAGGIGDTQYF
cdr3_nt: TGTGCCAGCATGCTAGCGGGAGGAATCGGAGATACGCAGTATTTT

j_call: TRBJ2-1
v_call: TRBV20-1
d_call: -
clone_size: -
cdr3_aa: CSAQTMNEQFF
cdr3_nt: TGCAGTGCTCAGACTATGAATGAGCAGTTCTTC

j_call: TRBJ2-2
v_call: TRBV7-8
d_call: -
clone_size: -
cdr3_aa: CASSPDRFSGELFF
cdr3_nt: TGTGCCAGCAGCCCCGACAGGTTCAGCGGGGAGCTGTTTTTT

j_call: TRBJ2-7
v_call: TRBV6-1
d_call: -
clone_size: few
cdr3_aa: CASSEAVSSTYEQYF
cdr3_nt: TGTGCCAGCAGTGAAGCGGTTAGCTCGACCTACGAGCAGTACTTC

j_call: TRBJ2-5
v_call: TRBV5-1
d_call: -
clone_size: -
cdr3_aa: CASSPGGRETQYF
cdr3_nt: TGCGCCAGCAGCCCCGGAGGACGAGAGACCCAGTACTTC